The source of this T cell receptor beta chain is a study of T cells after posttransplantation cyclophosphamide. The data were produced by immunoSEQ multiplex PCR, yet TCRdb's version contains in-frame clones alone and is incomplete. The table lists tens of thousands of clones, 90% to 95% of them singletons. Cells defined as naive were viable CD3+CD4+ or CD3+CD8+ and CCR7+CD45RA+CD45RO-CD95-CD27+CD28+. Germline assignment: CDR1 SGHDT and CDR2 YYEEEE. This CDR3 contains 15 residues. The V and J ends lost 1 base and 0 bases respectively, with 8 bases between them. The V and J genes are TRBV5-6 and TRBJ1-3; TRBD1 is a possible D gene (5 bases). This receptor was obtained from a man younger than 40 in good health and a related stem cell transplant donor. Sequenced: naive CD4+ T cells sorted from blood. The CDR3 DNA sequence: TGTGCCAGCAGCTTGACGGGGGGCTCTGGAAACACCATATATTTT. Its protein is CASSLTGGSGNTIYF.